This T cell receptor beta chain was found in a study of monozygotic twins with inflammatory bowel disease. Study observations and caveats: There was no support for any single strong signal or clonotype associated with IBD. Using the inverse Simpson index, IBD patients had lower TCRbeta diversity than healthy co-twins.

CDR3 size: 14 residues. CDR1 MNHEY and CDR2 SVGAGI come from the germline V gene. With the 5' RACE reads reprocessed, TCRdb shows one record per CDR3 protein and no DNA. With under 150,000 distinct CDR3 sequences in the sample, the ten largest clones hold approximately 2.5%. Comment on this clonotype: Its antigen is not known.

V is TRBV6-5 and J is TRBJ1-2; TCRdb returns TRBD1, unconfirmable since there is no DNA. The source of this sequence is a human donor with ulcerative colitis or Crohn's disease, or a healthy co-twin of an affected twin (not recorded which). Sequencing was done on a sample of blood. This CDR3 reads CASSYQGSNYGYTF.